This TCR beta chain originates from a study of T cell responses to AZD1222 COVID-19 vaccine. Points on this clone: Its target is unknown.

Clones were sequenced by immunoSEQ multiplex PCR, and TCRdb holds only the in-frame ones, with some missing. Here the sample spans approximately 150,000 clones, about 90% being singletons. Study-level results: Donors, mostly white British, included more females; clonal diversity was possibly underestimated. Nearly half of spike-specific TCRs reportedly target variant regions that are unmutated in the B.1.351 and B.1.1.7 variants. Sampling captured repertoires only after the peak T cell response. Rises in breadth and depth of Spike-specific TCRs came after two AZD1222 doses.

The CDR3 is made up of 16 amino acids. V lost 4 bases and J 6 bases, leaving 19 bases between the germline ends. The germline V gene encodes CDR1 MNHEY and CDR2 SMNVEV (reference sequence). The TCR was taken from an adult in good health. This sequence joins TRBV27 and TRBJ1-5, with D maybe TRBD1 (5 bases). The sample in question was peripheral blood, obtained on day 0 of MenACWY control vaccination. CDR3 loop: CASSSRGGQGTQPQHF. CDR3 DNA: TGTGCCAGCAGTTCACGGGGCGGGCAGGGTACTCAGCCCCAGCATTTT.